Listed below are T cell receptor beta chains from one sample, sequenced in a study of T cells in Graves' hyperthyroidism and ophthalmopathy. MiXCR, applied by TCRdb to the multiplex PCR reads, yields one record per CDR3 protein. The sample records over 350,000 distinct CDR3 sequences, about 15% being singletons. Sequencing was performed on blood. The source is a man aged 18-30 years with Graves' ophthalmopathy. Each CDR3 is given without its conserved first and last residue.

j_gene: TRBJ2-2
v_gene: TRBV12-3/TRBV12-4
CDR3aa: ASSTPYRVNTGELF

j_gene: TRBJ2-7
v_gene: TRBV5-6
CDR3aa: ASSLIGSTYEQY

j_gene: TRBJ2-5
v_gene: TRBV12-3/TRBV12-4
CDR3aa: ASTDGQGETQY

j_gene: TRBJ2-2
v_gene: TRBV3-1
CDR3aa: ASSQVFSGRGFTGELF

j_gene: TRBJ1-3
v_gene: TRBV3-1
CDR3aa: ASSLNTGYVDQLY

j_gene: TRBJ2-1
v_gene: TRBV13
CDR3aa: ASSLAKNEQF

j_gene: TRBJ2-7
v_gene: TRBV30
CDR3aa: AWSQAYEQY

j_gene: TRBJ2-3
v_gene: TRBV7-9
CDR3aa: ASSAGTGGNTDTQY

j_gene: TRBJ1-1
v_gene: TRBV12-3/TRBV12-4
CDR3aa: ASSSGTGGTNTEAF

j_gene: TRBJ1-1
v_gene: TRBV3-1
CDR3aa: ASSQPIGGGNTEAF

j_gene: TRBJ2-2
v_gene: TRBV6-5
CDR3aa: ASSSPGLAGALLTGELF

j_gene: TRBJ1-1
v_gene: TRBV11-3
CDR3aa: ASSLVMNTEAF

j_gene: TRBJ2-3
v_gene: TRBV7-7
CDR3aa: ASSLGLASSTDTQY

j_gene: TRBJ2-3
v_gene: TRBV5-1
CDR3aa: ASSLPSGASTDTQY

j_gene: TRBJ1-1
v_gene: TRBV18
CDR3aa: ASSPRGAGFGTEAF

j_gene: TRBJ1-5
v_gene: TRBV6-1
CDR3aa: ASSSMDQPQH

j_gene: TRBJ1-1
v_gene: TRBV19
CDR3aa: ASRPGQVNTEAF

j_gene: TRBJ1-2
v_gene: TRBV6-1
CDR3aa: ASFRPVYTPT

j_gene: TRBJ2-1
v_gene: TRBV7-9
CDR3aa: ASSLRDSRPLSFYNEQF

j_gene: TRBJ2-3
v_gene: TRBV15
CDR3aa: ATSVRLAGTDTQY

j_gene: TRBJ2-3
v_gene: TRBV5-4
CDR3aa: ASSLAKFSNTQY

j_gene: TRBJ1-6
v_gene: TRBV6-1
CDR3aa: ASSARGASYNSPLH

j_gene: TRBJ1-2
v_gene: TRBV7-9
CDR3aa: AILIRDLNYGYT

j_gene: TRBJ1-1
v_gene: TRBV7-8
CDR3aa: ASSHREGNTEAF

j_gene: TRBJ1-2
v_gene: TRBV5-1
CDR3aa: ASSPQGQGGYGYT

j_gene: TRBJ1-2
v_gene: TRBV4-1
CDR3aa: ASSQDRTGYGYT

j_gene: TRBJ2-2
v_gene: TRBV7-6
CDR3aa: ASSLQANTGELF

j_gene: TRBJ2-7
v_gene: TRBV5-1
CDR3aa: ASSPHGTGTYEQY

j_gene: TRBJ1-2
v_gene: TRBV5-1
CDR3aa: ASSLAQGAPGYT

j_gene: TRBJ2-5
v_gene: TRBV5-1
CDR3aa: ASSKPSGASQETQY

j_gene: TRBJ2-1
v_gene: TRBV2
CDR3aa: ASSELAGAYNEQF

j_gene: TRBJ2-1
v_gene: TRBV24-1
CDR3aa: ATSDTGTGSYNEQF

j_gene: TRBJ1-1
v_gene: TRBV19
CDR3aa: ASSIDPWTGEGTEAF

j_gene: TRBJ2-1
v_gene: TRBV12-3/TRBV12-4
CDR3aa: ASSLFSGGFNEQF

j_gene: TRBJ1-1
v_gene: TRBV5-5
CDR3aa: ASSLGSFTEAF

j_gene: TRBJ2-6
v_gene: TRBV5-1
CDR3aa: ASSLEGQGVNGANVLT

j_gene: TRBJ2-2
v_gene: TRBV2
CDR3aa: ASSESGGRTGELF

j_gene: TRBJ1-2
v_gene: TRBV6-6
CDR3aa: ASSYDRGLGYT

j_gene: TRBJ1-2
v_gene: TRBV6-6
CDR3aa: ASSYSLPGQGAYGYT

j_gene: TRBJ2-7
v_gene: TRBV12-3/TRBV12-4
CDR3aa: ASTTTESYEQY

j_gene: TRBJ1-1
v_gene: TRBV29-1
CDR3aa: SVGTGGMNTEAF

j_gene: TRBJ1-1
v_gene: TRBV10-3
CDR3aa: AINEGRDTEAF